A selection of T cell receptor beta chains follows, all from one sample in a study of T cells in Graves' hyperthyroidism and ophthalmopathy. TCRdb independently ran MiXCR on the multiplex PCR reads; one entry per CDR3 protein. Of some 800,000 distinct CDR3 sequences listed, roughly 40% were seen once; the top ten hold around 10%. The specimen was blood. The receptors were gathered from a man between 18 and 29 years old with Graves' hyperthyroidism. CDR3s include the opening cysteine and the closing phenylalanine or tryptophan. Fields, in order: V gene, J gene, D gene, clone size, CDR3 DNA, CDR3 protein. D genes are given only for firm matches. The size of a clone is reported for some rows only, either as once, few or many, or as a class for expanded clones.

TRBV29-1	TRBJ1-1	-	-	TGCAGCGGTCTCCCCACGGGCACTGAAGCTTTCTTT	CSGLPTGTEAFF
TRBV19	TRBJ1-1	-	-	TGTGCCAGTAGTATAGCCCCCCCTCAAAACACTGAAGCTTTCTTT	CASSIAPPQNTEAFF
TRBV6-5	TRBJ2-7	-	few	TGTGCCAGCAGTGCCGGGACCACTCTCCTCGAGCAGTACTTC	CASSAGTTLLEQYF
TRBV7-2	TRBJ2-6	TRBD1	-	TGTGCCAGCAGCGGGACAGGGGGAGGTGGGGCCAACGTCCTGACTTTC	CASSGTGGGGANVLTF
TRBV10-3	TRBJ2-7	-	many	TGTGCCATCAGCTCCCCTGAGTACGAGCAGTACTTC	CAISSPEYEQYF
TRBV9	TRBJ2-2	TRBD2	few	TGTGCCAGCAGTTTTCTCACTAGCGGGACACGCCGGGTTACCGGGGAGCTGTTTTTT	CASSFLTSGTRRVTGELFF
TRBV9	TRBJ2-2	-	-	TGTGCCAGCAGCGCTGTAAACTCCGGGGAGCTGTTTTTT	CASSAVNSGELFF
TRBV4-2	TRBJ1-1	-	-	TGTGCCAGCAGCCCCCCACAGGTCATGAACACTGAAGCTTCCTTT	CASSPPQVMNTEASF
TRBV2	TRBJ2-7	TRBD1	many	TGTGCCGGAAGGACAGGGGGCAACGAGCAGTACTTC	CAGRTGGNEQYF
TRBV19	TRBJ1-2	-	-	TGTGCCAGTAAGCCCCAGAAGGATGGCTACACCTTC	CASKPQKDGYTF
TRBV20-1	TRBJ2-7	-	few	TGCAGTGCTAGGCTTTTTTCCTCCTACGAGCAGTACTTC	CSARLFSSYEQYF
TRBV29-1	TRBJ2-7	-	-	TGCAGCGCAGATGGGCGGGGTGACACCTACGAGCAGTACTTC	CSADGRGDTYEQYF
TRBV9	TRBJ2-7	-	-	TGTGCCAGCAGCGGAAGGGACGGAGCCTCCTACGAGCAGTACTTC	CASSGRDGASYEQYF
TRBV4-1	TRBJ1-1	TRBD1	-	TGCGCCAGCAGCCAAGCGTCGACAGGGCCCGCTGAAGCTTTCTTT	CASSQASTGPAEAFF
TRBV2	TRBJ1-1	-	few	TGTGCCAGCGGGCACGGGGGTGAAGCTTTCTTT	CASGHGGEAFF
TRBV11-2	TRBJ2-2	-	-	TGTGCCAGCAGCTCCGTTTGGACGGCGAACACCGGGGAGCTGTTTTTT	CASSSVWTANTGELFF
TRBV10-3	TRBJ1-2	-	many	TGTGCCATCAGTGACCTTAAAGGGACGGAATATGGCTACACCTTC	CAISDLKGTEYGYTF
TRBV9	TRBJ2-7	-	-	TGTGCCAGCAGCGTAGATCCCCAGTTGAGCTCCTACGAGCAGTACTTC	CASSVDPQLSSYEQYF
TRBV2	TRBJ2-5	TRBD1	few	TGTGCCAGCAGTGAAGCGCTTCCACAGGGGGCTGGAGAGACCCAGTACTTC	CASSEALPQGAGETQYF
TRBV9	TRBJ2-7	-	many	TGTGCCAGCAGTGGTGATGCCTACGAGCAGTACTTC	CASSGDAYEQYF
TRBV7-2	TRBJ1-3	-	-	TGTGCCAGCAGCCTGAAGACAGGCCCGGGAAACACCATATATTTT	CASSLKTGPGNTIYF
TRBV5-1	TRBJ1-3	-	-	TGCGCCAGCAGCTCCCCTTGGACAGACGGAAACACCATATATTTT	CASSSPWTDGNTIYF
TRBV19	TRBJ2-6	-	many	TGTGCCAGTAGTCTCGGGCCGGGAGGGGCCAACGTCCTGACTTTC	CASSLGPGGANVLTF
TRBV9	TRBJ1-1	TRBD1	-	TGTGCCAGCAGCGTAGACGGGACAGGTCCGGGAACTGAAGCTTTCTTT	CASSVDGTGPGTEAFF
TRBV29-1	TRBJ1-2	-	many	TGCAGCGTTGGGGAGGGAAACTATGGCTACACCTTC	CSVGEGNYGYTF
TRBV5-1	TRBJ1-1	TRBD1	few	TGCGCCAGCAGCGCCACAGGGGGCACCACTGAAGCTTTCTTT	CASSATGGTTEAFF
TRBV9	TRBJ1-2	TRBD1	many	TGTGCCAGCAGCGCCAACAGGGGAGGCTATGGCTACACCTTC	CASSANRGGYGYTF
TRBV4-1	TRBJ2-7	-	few	TGCGCCAGCAGCCCCATCGGACACCTTAGCGAGCAGTACTTC	CASSPIGHLSEQYF
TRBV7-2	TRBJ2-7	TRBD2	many	TGCGCCAGCAGCCCGGGACTAGCGAGCTACGAGCAGTACTTC	CASSPGLASYEQYF
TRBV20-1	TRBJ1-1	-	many	TGCAGCTCACCAGGGGAGGGCACTGAAGCTTTCTTT	CSSPGEGTEAFF
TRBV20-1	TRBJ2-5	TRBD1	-	TGCAGTGCTAGAATAGTAGGGCAGGGGGCTGAGACCCAGTACTTC	CSARIVGQGAETQYF
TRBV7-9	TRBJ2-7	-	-	TGCGCCAGCAGCCAAGATACTGGGACAGAGCAGTACTTC	CASSQDTGTEQYF
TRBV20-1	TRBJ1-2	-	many	TGCAGTGCTAGAAGTCGGGACCGCTATGGCTACACCTTC	CSARSRDRYGYTF
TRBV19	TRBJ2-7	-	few	TGTGCCAGTAGTACAGGAGAGGGGCACTACGAGCAGTACTTC	CASSTGEGHYEQYF
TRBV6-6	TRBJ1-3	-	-	TGTGCCAGCAGTTTTTCTCAGGGGACAGGAAACACCATATATTTT	CASSFSQGTGNTIYF
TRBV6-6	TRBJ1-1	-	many	TGTGCCAGCAGTGGCGGGGAGCGGACTGAAGCTTTCTTT	CASSGGERTEAFF
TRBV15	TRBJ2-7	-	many	TGTGCCACCAGCAGAGGCCCTATCAAGACAGCCTACGAGCAGTACTTC	CATSRGPIKTAYEQYF
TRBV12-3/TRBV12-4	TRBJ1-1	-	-	TGTGCCAGCAGTTTAGTCGGAACAGGGTGGGAAGCTTTCTTT	CASSLVGTGWEAFF
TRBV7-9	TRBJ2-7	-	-	TGTGCCAGCAGCTTAATGGGCGGAGACTACGAGCAGTACTTC	CASSLMGGDYEQYF
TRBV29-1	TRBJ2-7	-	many	TGCAGCGTTGACGTGCAGGGTTCATCCTACGAGCAGTACTTC	CSVDVQGSSYEQYF
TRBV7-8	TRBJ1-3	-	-	TGCGCCAGCAGCCCGACGTCCACAGTTACTGGAAACACCATATATTTT	CASSPTSTVTGNTIYF
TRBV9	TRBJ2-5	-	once	TGTGCCAGCAGCCAAGAGTATAGCAGAGAGACCCAGTACTTC	CASSQEYSRETQYF
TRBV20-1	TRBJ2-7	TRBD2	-	TGCAGTGCTAGAGCAACTAGCGTCCCCTACGAGCAGTACTTC	CSARATSVPYEQYF
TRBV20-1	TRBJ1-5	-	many	TGCAGTGCTAGAACAGTTAGCAATCAGCCCCAGCATTTT	CSARTVSNQPQHF
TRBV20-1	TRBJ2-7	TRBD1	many	TGCAGTGCTAGCGGACAGGGAAGATTCTACGAGCAGTACTTC	CSASGQGRFYEQYF
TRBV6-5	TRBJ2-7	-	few	TGTGCCAGCACCCCCGACGGGCAGTCCTACGAGCAGTACTTC	CASTPDGQSYEQYF
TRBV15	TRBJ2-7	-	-	TGTGCCACCAGCAGCGTAGATGTAACCTCCTACGAGCAGTACTTC	CATSSVDVTSYEQYF
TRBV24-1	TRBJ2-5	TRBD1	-	TGTGCCACCAGTGATGGTGACAGGGGGAGGGATAAAGAGACCCAGTACTTC	CATSDGDRGRDKETQYF
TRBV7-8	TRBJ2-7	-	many	TGTGCCAGCAGCTTAGCGGACTCCGCCCGTCTTGAGCAGTACTTC	CASSLADSARLEQYF
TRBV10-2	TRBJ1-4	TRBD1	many	TGCGCCAGCAGTGGGACAGGATCAACTAATGAAAAACTGTTTTTT	CASSGTGSTNEKLFF
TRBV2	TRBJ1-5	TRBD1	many	TGTGCCAGCAGTGAGGTGGGACAGCAGAACAATCAGCCCCAGCATTTT	CASSEVGQQNNQPQHF
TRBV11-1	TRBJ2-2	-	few	TGTGCCAGCAGCTTGTCGGGGTACACCGGGGAGCTGTTTTTT	CASSLSGYTGELFF
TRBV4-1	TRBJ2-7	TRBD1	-	TGCGCCAGCAGCCAATCGGGACAGGGCGGTTCCTACGAGCAGTACTTC	CASSQSGQGGSYEQYF
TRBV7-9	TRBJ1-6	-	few	TGTGCCAGCAGCTTTATGACACCCCTCCACTTT	CASSFMTPLHF
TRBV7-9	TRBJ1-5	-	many	TGTGCCAGCAGCTCCGACAGGTCTTTCGGTCAGCCCCAGCATTTT	CASSSDRSFGQPQHF
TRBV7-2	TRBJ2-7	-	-	TGTGCCAGCAGCCGAGTCGACAGACTTAACTACGAGCAGTACTTC	CASSRVDRLNYEQYF
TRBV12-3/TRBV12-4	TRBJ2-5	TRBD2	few	TGTGCTAGTGGTAGCTCGCAGCGGGGGGGCCTCGAGACCCAGTACTTC	CASGSSQRGGLETQYF